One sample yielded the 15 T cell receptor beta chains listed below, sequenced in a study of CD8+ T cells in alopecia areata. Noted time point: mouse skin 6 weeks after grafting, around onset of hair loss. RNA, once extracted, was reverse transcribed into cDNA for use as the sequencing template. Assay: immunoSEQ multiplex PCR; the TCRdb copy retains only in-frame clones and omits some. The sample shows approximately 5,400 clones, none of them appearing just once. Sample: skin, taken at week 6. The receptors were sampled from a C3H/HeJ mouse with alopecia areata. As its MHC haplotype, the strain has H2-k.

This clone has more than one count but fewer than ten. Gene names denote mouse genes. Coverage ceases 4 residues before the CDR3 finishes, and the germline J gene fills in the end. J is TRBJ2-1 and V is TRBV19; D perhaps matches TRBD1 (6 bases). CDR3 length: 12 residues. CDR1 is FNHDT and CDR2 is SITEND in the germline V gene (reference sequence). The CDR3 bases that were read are TGTGCCAGCAGTATACAGGGGGCT. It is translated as CASSIQGA. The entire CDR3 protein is CASSIQGAEQFF.

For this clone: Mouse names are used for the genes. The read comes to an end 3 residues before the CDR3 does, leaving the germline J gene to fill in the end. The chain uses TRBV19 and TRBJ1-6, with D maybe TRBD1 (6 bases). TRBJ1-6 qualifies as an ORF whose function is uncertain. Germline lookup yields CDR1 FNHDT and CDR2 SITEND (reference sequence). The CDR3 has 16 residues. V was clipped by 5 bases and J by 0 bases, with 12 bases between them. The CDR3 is CASRRQDPSYNSPLYF. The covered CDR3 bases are TGTGCCAGCAGGAGACAGGACCCTTCCTATAATTCGCCC.

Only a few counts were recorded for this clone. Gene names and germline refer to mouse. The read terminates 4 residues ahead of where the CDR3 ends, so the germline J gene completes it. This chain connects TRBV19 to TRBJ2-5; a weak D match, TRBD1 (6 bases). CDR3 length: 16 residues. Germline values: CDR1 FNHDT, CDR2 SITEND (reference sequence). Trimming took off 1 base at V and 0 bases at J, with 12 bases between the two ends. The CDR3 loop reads CASSIIQGINQDTQYF. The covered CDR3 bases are TGTGCCAGCAGTATAATCCAGGGGATTAACCAAGAC. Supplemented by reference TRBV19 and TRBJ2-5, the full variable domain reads GGIITQTPKFLIGQEGQKLTLKCQQNFNHDTMYWYRQDSGKGLRLIYYSITENDLQKGDLSEGYDASREKKSSFSLTVTSAQKNEMAVFLCASSIIQGINQDTQYFGPGTRLLVL.

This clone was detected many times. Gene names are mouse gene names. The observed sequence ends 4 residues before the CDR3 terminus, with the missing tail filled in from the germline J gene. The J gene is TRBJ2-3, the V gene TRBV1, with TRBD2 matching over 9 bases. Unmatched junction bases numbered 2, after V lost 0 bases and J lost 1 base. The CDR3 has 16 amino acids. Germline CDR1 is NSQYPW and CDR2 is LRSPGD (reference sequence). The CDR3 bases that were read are TGCACCTGCAGTGCAGATCGACTGGGGGGTGCAGAA. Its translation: CTCSADRLGGAE. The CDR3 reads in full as CTCSADRLGGAETLYF.

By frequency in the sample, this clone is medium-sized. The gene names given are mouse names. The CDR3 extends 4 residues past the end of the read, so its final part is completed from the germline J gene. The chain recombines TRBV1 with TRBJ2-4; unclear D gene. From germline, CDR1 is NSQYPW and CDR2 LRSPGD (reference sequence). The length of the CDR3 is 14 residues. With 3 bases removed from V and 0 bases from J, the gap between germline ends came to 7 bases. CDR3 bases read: TGCACCTGCAGTGCCCTGGATAGTCAAAAC. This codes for CTCSALDSQN. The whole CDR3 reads CTCSALDSQNTLYF.

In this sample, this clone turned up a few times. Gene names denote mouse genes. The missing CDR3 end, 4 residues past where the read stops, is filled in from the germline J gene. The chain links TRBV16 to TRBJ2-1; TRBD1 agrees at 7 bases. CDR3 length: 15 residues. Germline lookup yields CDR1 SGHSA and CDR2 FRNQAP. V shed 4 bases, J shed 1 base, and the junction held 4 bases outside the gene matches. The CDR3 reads CASSSVQGNYAEQFF. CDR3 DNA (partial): TGTGCAAGCAGCTCAGTACAGGGGAACTATGCT. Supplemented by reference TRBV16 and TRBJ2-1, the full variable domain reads NAGVIQTPRHKVTGKGQEATLWCEPISGHSAVFWYRQTIVQGLEFLTYFRNQAPIDDSGMPKERFSAQMPNQSHSTLKIQSTQPQDSAVYLCASSSVQGNYAEQFFGPGTRLTVL.

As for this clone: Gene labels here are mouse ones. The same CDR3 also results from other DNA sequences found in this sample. CDR3 bases read: TGTGCCAGCAGTGACAGCTCCTAT. Its protein is CASSDSSY. The whole CDR3 protein reads CASSDSSYEQYF. V usage is TRBV13-3 and J usage is TRBJ2-7; no firm D call. The read ends 4 residues before the CDR3 terminus; that terminus is restored from the germline J gene. Trimming took off 2 bases at V and 0 bases at J, with 3 bases between the two ends. Germline lookup yields CDR1 NNHDY and CDR2 SYVADS. The CDR3 runs to 12 residues.

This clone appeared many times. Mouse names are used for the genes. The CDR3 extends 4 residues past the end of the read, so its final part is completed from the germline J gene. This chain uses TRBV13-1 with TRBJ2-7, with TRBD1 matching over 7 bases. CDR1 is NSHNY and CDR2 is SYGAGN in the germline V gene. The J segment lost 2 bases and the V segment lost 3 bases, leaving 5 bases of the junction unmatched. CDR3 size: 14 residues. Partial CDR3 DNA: TGTGCCAGCAGTGGTCCGGGACAGACCTAT. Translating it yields CASSGPGQTY. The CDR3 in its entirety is CASSGPGQTYEQYF.

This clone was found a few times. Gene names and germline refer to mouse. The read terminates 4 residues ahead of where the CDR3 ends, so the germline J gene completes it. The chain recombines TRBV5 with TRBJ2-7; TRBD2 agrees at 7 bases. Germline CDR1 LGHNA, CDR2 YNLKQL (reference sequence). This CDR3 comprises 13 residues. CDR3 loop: CASSHGTEYEQYF. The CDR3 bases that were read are TGTGCCAGCAGCCACGGGACTGAGTAT.

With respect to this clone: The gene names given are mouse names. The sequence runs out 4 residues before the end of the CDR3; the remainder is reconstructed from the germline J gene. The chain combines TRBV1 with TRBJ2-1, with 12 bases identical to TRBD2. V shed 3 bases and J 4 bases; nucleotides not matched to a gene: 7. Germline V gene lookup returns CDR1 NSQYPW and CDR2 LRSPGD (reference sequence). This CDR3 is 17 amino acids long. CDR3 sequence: CTCSAPDWGGAYAEQFF. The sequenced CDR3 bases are TGCACCTGCAGTGCTCCCGACTGGGGGGGCGCTTATGCT.

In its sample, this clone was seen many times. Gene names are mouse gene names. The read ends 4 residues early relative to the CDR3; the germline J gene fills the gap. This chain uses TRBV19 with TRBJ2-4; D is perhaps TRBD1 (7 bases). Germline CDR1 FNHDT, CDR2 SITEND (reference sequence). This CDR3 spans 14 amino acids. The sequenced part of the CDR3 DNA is TGTGCCAGCAGTATACCAGGGGGGAGGAAC. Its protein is CASSIPGGRN. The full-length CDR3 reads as CASSIPGGRNTLYF.

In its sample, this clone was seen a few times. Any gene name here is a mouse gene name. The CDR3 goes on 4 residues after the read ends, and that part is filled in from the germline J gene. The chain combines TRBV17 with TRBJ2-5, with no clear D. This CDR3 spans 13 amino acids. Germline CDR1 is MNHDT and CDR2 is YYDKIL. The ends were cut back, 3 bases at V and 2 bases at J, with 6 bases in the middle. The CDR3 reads CASSSWVQDTQYF. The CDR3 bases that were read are TGTGCTAGCAGTAGTTGGGTCCAAGAC.

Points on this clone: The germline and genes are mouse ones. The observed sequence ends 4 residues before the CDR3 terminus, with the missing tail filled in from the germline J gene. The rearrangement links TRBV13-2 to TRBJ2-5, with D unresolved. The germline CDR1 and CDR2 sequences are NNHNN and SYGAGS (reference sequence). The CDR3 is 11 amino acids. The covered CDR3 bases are TGTGCCAGCGGTGACAGGGAC. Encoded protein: CASGDRD. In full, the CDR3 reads CASGDRDTQYF.

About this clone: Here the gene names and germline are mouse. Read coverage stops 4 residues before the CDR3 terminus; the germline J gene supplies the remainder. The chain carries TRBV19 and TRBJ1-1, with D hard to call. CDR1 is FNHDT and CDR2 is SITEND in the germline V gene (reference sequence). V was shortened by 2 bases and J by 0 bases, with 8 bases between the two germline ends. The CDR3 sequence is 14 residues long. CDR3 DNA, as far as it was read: TGTGCCAGCAGTATTGAGACAACAAACACA. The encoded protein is CASSIETTNT. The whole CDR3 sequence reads CASSIETTNTEVFF.

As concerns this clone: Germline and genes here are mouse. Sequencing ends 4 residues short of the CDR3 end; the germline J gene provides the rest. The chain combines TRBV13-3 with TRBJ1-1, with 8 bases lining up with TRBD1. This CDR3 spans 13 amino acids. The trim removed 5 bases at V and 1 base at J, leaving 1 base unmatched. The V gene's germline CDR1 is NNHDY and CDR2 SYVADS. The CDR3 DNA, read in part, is TGTGCCAGCAGCGGGACAGGGAACACA. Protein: CASSGTGNT. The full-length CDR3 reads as CASSGTGNTEVFF.